A single sample gave rise to the 30 T cell receptor beta chains below, sequenced in a study of T cell repertoires in ileal Crohn's disease (dated by TCRdb to about 2019). The library was obtained by the immunoSEQ multiplex PCR assay. The source is immuneACCESS, and TCRdb retained only in-frame sequences with V and J called. Part of the clones is not carried over; for the studies checked, unresolved V genes explain less than half of this, and the remainder is unexplained. The sample table lists over 12,000 clones, roughly 80% of them with a count of one. The top ten clonotypes cover 6% to 7% of the sample. Material: ileal tissue. The receptors stem from an adult with Crohn's disease.

The chain combines TRBV11-2 with TRBJ2-7; the match to TRBD2 covers 10 bases. This CDR3 has 15 amino acids. Germline lookup yields CDR1 SGHAT and CDR2 FQNNGV. V trimming: 5 bases; J trimming: 4 bases; junction bases outside the gene matches: 8. The CDR3 bases are TGTGCCAGCAGCCACGGACTAGCGGTTGTTTACGAGCAGTACTTC. This translates into CASSHGLAVVYEQYF.

The V and J genes are TRBV28 and TRBJ1-2; D remains unclear. Trimming removed 7 bases at V and 8 bases at J, with 14 bases between. This CDR3 is built from 12 residues. Germline V gene lookup returns CDR1 MDHEN and CDR2 SYDVKM. This CDR3 reads CASTDRDIGYTF. The CDR3, as DNA: TGTGCCAGCACCGACCGAGACATCGGCTACACCTTC.

To note about this clone: A junction end diverges from the germline sequence, so it may reflect a read error. Here the CDR3 DNA reads TGTGCCAGCAGCCCCGATCCCCTCACCAGCGCTTTGCACTTC. This sequence encodes CASSPDPLTSALHF. The chain has TRBV11-3 and TRBJ2-5; D is undetermined. Germline assignment: CDR1 SGHNT and CDR2 YENEEA. This CDR3 is 14 amino acids long.

The J gene is TRBJ2-7, the V gene TRBV9, with TRBD1 matching over 8 bases. There are 14 residues in the CDR3. The V and J ends lost 3 bases and 2 bases, in that order; junction bases with no gene match: 4. Germline V gene lookup returns CDR1 SGDLS and CDR2 YYNGEE. The CDR3 loop reads CASSARQGTYEQYF. The CDR3 nucleotides read TGTGCCAGCAGCGCCCGACAGGGGACCTACGAGCAGTACTTC.

The V gene is TRBV11-2, the J gene TRBJ2-4; D unresolved. This CDR3 is built from 13 residues. Germline V gene lookup returns CDR1 SGHAT and CDR2 FQNNGV. V lost 3 bases and J lost 5, with 8 bases in between. The CDR3 DNA follows: TGTGCCAGCAGCTTCGACGGAGAAAACATTCAGTACTTC. It translates to CASSFDGENIQYF.

The V gene is TRBV6-5, the J gene TRBJ1-2, with D perhaps TRBD1 (5 bases). Germline V gene sequence: CDR1 MNHEY, CDR2 SVGAGI. The V and J ends lost 5 bases and 5 bases respectively, with 12 bases between them. The CDR3 is made up of 13 amino acids. The DNA for the CDR3 is TGTGCCAGCAGTGTGACAGATGGGTATGGCTACACCTTC. Translating it yields CASSVTDGYGYTF.

The chain combines TRBV30 with TRBJ1-1, with D tentatively TRBD1 (5 bases). CDR1 and CDR2 (germline): GTSNPN, SVGIG (reference sequence). The CDR3 spans 15 residues. V was cut by 4 bases and J by 5 bases, with 20 bases left in between. The CDR3 region is CAWNLGRTLITEAFF. CDR3 in DNA: TGTGCCTGGAATCTTGGGAGGACACTGATAACTGAAGCTTTCTTT.

The chain is built from TRBV4-1 and TRBJ2-1, with 15 bases aligning to TRBD2. CDR1 is MGHRA and CDR2 is YSYEKL in the germline V gene. V lost 4 bases and J lost 10; bases outside the gene matches: 11. This CDR3 contains 17 residues. CDR3 bases: TGCGCCAGCAGCCTCCTAGGACTAGCGGGAGGGCCAGGGGAGCAGTTCTTC. Its translation is CASSLLGLAGGPGEQFF.

This clone came up once. The chain uses TRBV6-1 and TRBJ1-5, with D hard to call. The V end was cut by 2 bases, the J end by 6 bases, with 8 bases between. CDR1 MNHNS and CDR2 SASEGT come from the germline V gene. The CDR3 length is 13 residues. The DNA for the CDR3 is TGTGCCAGCAGTGAAAAGAGGGTTCAGCCCCAGCATTTT. Amino acids: CASSEKRVQPQHF.

This clone was observed a few times. The chain recombines TRBV15 with TRBJ2-3; D is ambiguous. Deletions cut 6 bases from V and 2 bases from J, with 18 bases between. The CDR3 has 16 residues. Germline CDR1 is LNHNV and CDR2 is YYDKDF (reference sequence). The CDR3: CATSPASQWSTDTQYF. In DNA, the CDR3 is TGTGCCACCAGTCCGGCTAGTCAGTGGTCCACAGATACGCAGTATTTT.

This clone showed up just once. This chain links TRBV19 with TRBJ1-5, with D unresolved. Trimming left V 0 bases short and J 2 bases short, with 8 bases between. Germline V gene data show CDR1 as LNHDA and CDR2 as SQIVND (reference sequence). The length of the CDR3 is 15 residues. The CDR3 loop reads CASSIEVGGNQPQHF. CDR3 DNA sequence: TGTGCCAGTAGTATAGAGGTGGGAGGCAATCAGCCCCAGCATTTT. Full variable domain (outside the CDR3, taken from reference TRBV19 and TRBJ1-5): DGGITQSPKYLFRKEGQNVTLSCEQNLNHDAMYWYRQDPGQGLRLIYYSQIVNDFQKGDIAEGYSVSREKKESFPLTVTSAQKNPTAFYLCASSIEVGGNQPQHFGDGTRLSIL.

The chain couples TRBV18 to TRBJ1-6; the D is unclear. Germline V lookup: CDR1 KGHSH, CDR2 LQKENI. V was clipped by 2 bases and J by 7 bases, with 18 bases between them. The CDR3 is 17 amino acids. This chain's CDR3 is CASSPYPRRGYNSPLHF. The CDR3 nucleotides read TGTGCCAGCTCACCATACCCTAGGCGAGGGTACAATTCACCCCTCCACTTT. The full variable domain, its missing parts supplied by reference TRBV18 and TRBJ1-6, is NAGVMQNPRHLVRRRGQEARLRCSPMKGHSHVYWYRQLPEEGLKFMVYLQKENIIDESGMPKERFSAEFPKEGPSILRIQQVVRGDSAAYFCASSPYPRRGYNSPLHFGNGTRLTVT.

This clone was recorded once. The gene calls are TRBV5-6 and TRBJ2-7, with 8 bases identical to TRBD2. The ends lost 4 bases at V and 6 bases at J; junction bases unmatched: 15. The CDR3 length is 16 residues. Germline CDR1 reads SGHDT; CDR2 reads YYEEEE. CDR3 amino acids: CASSNSRGLGLGEQYF. The CDR3 nucleotides read TGTGCCAGCAGCAATTCCCGGGGACTAGGCCTGGGCGAGCAGTACTTC.

This clone was detected once. The chain uses TRBV7-9 and TRBJ1-1; possible D gene TRBD1, 6 bases. The CDR3 sequence is 14 residues long. Per germline, CDR1 SEHNR and CDR2 FQNEAQ (reference sequence). V was trimmed by 6 bases and J by 7 bases, leaving 18 bases between them. CDR3 sequence reads: CASRKQGGGGEAFF. Here the CDR3 DNA reads TGTGCCAGCAGAAAACAGGGCGGAGGTGGTGAAGCTTTCTTT.

The chain has TRBV6-5 and TRBJ2-7; 16 nucleotides line up with TRBD2. CDR3 length: 16 amino acids. Germline V CDR1 and CDR2: MNHEY, SVGAGI. The J segment lost 5 bases and the V segment lost 4 bases, leaving 5 bases of the junction unmatched. The CDR3 DNA reads as TGTGCCAGCAGTTGGGGACTAGCGGGAGGGCCGAACGAGCAGTACTTC. Its protein product is CASSWGLAGGPNEQYF.

The CDR3 loop is CAWDGRALSNTGELFF. The CDR3 DNA reads TGTGCCTGGGACGGGCGGGCCCTCTCGAACACCGGGGAGCTGTTTTTT. The rearrangement links TRBV30 to TRBJ2-2; tentative D call: TRBD2 (5 bases). Per germline, CDR1 GTSNPN and CDR2 SVGIG (reference sequence). With 5 bases removed from V and 0 bases from J, the gap between germline ends came to 16 bases. This CDR3 contains 16 residues.

The chain's CDR3 is CASSPQSGRNTEAFF. The DNA of the CDR3 is TGCGCCAGCAGCCCTCAATCAGGGCGCAACACTGAAGCTTTCTTT. The J gene is TRBJ1-1, the V gene TRBV4-1, with D possibly matching TRBD1 (5 bases). Germline lookup yields CDR1 MGHRA and CDR2 YSYEKL. This CDR3 region has 15 residues. The V end was cut by 4 bases, the J end by 2 bases, with 14 bases between.

The chain joins TRBV19 to TRBJ1-2; perhaps TRBD1 as D (5 bases). Per germline, CDR1 LNHDA and CDR2 SQIVND (reference sequence). Deletions cut 4 bases from V and 5 bases from J, with 8 bases between. The CDR3 has 12 residues. The CDR3 reads CASSTGTYGYTF. CDR3 nucleotide sequence: TGTGCCAGTAGTACCGGGACTTATGGCTACACCTTC.

CDR3 in DNA: TGTGCCAGCAGCCCGGAACCCATACTAGGGTCCTACAATGAGCAGTTCTTC. Its protein product is CASSPEPILGSYNEQFF. V usage is TRBV11-2 and J usage is TRBJ2-1; weak D call: TRBD2 (5 bases). CDR3 length: 17 residues. The germline V and J ends were trimmed by 5 bases and 1 base, with 18 bases remaining between them. The germline CDR1 and CDR2 sequences are SGHAT and FQNNGV.

The V and J genes are TRBV6-5 and TRBJ2-7, with D unresolved. The germline CDR1 and CDR2 sequences are MNHEY and SVGAGI. The CDR3 length is 13 residues. V lost 0 bases and J lost 5, with 8 bases in between. The CDR3 protein is CASSYSQFHEQYF. The CDR3 region has the DNA TGTGCCAGCAGTTACTCACAGTTCCACGAGCAGTACTTC.

V and J are TRBV2 and TRBJ1-6, with TRBD1 matching over 10 bases. The CDR3 has 16 amino acids. Germline lookup yields CDR1 SNHLY and CDR2 FYNNEI. The V and J ends lost 8 bases and 5 bases, in that order; junction bases with no gene match: 9. The DNA of the CDR3 is TGTGCCAGCCAAGGCCAGGACAGGGGGAATAATTCACCCCTCCACTTT. Protein: CASQGQDRGNNSPLHF.

This clone has only one observation. CDR3 loop: CAWRLAGFTYEQYF. DNA of the CDR3: TGTGCCTGGAGACTAGCGGGATTTACCTACGAGCAGTACTTC. V and J are TRBV30 and TRBJ2-7; TRBD2 matches at 10 bases. Germline V gene sequence: CDR1 GTSNPN, CDR2 SVGIG (reference sequence). The CDR3 length is 14 residues. With V trimmed by 3 bases and J by 2 bases, 4 bases remained unmatched.

The chain carries TRBV9 and TRBJ2-3; TRBD2 agrees at 9 bases. Germline CDR1 is SGDLS and CDR2 is YYNGEE. This CDR3 has 15 residues. The trim removed 3 bases at V and 0 bases at J, leaving 2 bases unmatched. The CDR3 coding sequence is TGTGCCAGCAGCGCGCTAGCGGGGAGCACAGATACGCAGTATTTT. Translating gives CASSALAGSTDTQYF.

By share, this clone ranks as medium-sized. The rearrangement uses TRBV6-1 and TRBJ2-1; D may be TRBD2 (6 bases). V was trimmed by 10 bases and J by 11 bases, leaving 15 bases between them. Germline loops: CDR1 MNHNS, CDR2 SASEGT. The length of the CDR3 is 11 residues. The CDR3 DNA sequence: TGTGCCACGTCCGGGACTCGGAAGCAGTTCTTC. This sequence encodes CATSGTRKQFF.

V gene TRBV4-1 combines with J gene TRBJ2-3; 11 bases match TRBD2. The junction had 10 bases not matched to a gene; V was cut back by 2 bases and J by 3 bases. Per the germline V gene, CDR1 is MGHRA and CDR2 is YSYEKL. The CDR3 spans 18 residues. The CDR3 protein is CASSQQTGGLAETDTQYF. CDR3 nucleotide sequence: TGCGCCAGCAGCCAACAGACCGGGGGACTAGCGGAGACAGATACGCAGTATTTT.

The V gene is TRBV7-9, the J gene TRBJ1-1; 7 positions match TRBD1. V was pared by 1 base and J by 4 bases, with 3 bases of the junction left unmatched. The germline V gene has CDR1 SEHNR and CDR2 FQNEAQ (reference sequence). The CDR3 runs 14 residues. The CDR3 loop is CASSLEGAVTEAFF. CDR3 nucleotides: TGTGCCAGCAGCTTAGAGGGGGCCGTCACTGAAGCTTTCTTT.

The rearrangement links TRBV5-1 to TRBJ2-7, with D perhaps matching TRBD2 (6 bases). Germline assignment: CDR1 SGHRS and CDR2 YFSETQ. Trimming cost V 2 bases and J 6 bases, with 18 bases left between them. The CDR3 is 15 residues long. The CDR3 nucleotides read TGCGCCAGCAGCTTAGGAGGAGGGGCCTTTGCCGAGCAGTACTTC. Translation: CASSLGGGAFAEQYF.

The V call is TRBV18, the J call TRBJ2-3; TRBD1 might be the D (6 bases). V was trimmed by 6 bases and J by 5 bases, leaving 30 bases between them. Germline V lookup: CDR1 KGHSH, CDR2 LQKENI. The CDR3 runs to 19 residues. The CDR3 bases are TGTGCCAGCTCTGATTCCCACAGGGCCGCCGCCGGAGTAGGAGATACGCAGTATTTT. It is translated as CASSDSHRAAAGVGDTQYF.

This chain links TRBV20-1 with TRBJ2-7; D is perhaps TRBD1 (5 bases). In germline, CDR1 is DFQATT, CDR2 SNEGSKA (reference sequence). CDR3 length: 11 residues. V shed 4 bases and J shed 4 bases, with 8 bases lying between them. The CDR3 region has the DNA TGCAGTGCTACCAGGGAATACGAGCAGTACTTC. Translating gives CSATREYEQYF.

The chain recombines TRBV7-8 with TRBJ2-5; D may be TRBD1 (6 bases). The CDR3 is 13 amino acids. CDR1 is SGHVS and CDR2 is FQNEAQ in the germline V gene. The germline V and J ends were trimmed by 5 bases and 4 bases, with 11 bases remaining between them. The CDR3 nucleotides are TGTGCCAGCAGCAGACGGACAGCAGAGACCCAGTACTTC. As protein: CASSRRTAETQYF.